Listed below are T cell receptor beta chains from one sample, sequenced in a study of blood T cells in healthy people across ages. TCRdb reprocessed the 5' RACE reads with MiXCR, giving one entry per CDR3 protein. Seen here are over 750,000 distinct CDR3 sequences, around 25% observed once, and the top ten hold 9.4%. The sample was also linked to a second study, of T cells of mothers and their children.

The sequencing input was blood. All receptors come from a boy aged 5-17 years in good health. The CDR3 runs from the conserved cysteine through the conserved F or W. Fields, in order: CDR3 DNA, CDR3 protein, J gene, D gene, clone size, V gene. A D gene is named only where the DNA matches it firmly. Rows give clone size only sometimes, using once, few, many, or a class for an expanded clone.

TGTGCCAGCAGTCTCGATCAGATTCAGTACTTC,CASSLDQIQYF,TRBJ2-4,NA,few,TRBV28
TGCAGTGCTCGGGACAGGCAAGGAAACACCATATATTTT,CSARDRQGNTIYF,TRBJ1-3,TRBD1,NA,TRBV20-1
TGTGCCAGCAGTTCCACTGACCTCCGGGTTAAGGAGACCCAGTACTTC,CASSSTDLRVKETQYF,TRBJ2-5,NA,few,TRBV28
TGCGCCAGCAGTGGGCGAGCAGAGAGCACAGATACGCAGTATTTT,CASSGRAESTDTQYF,TRBJ2-3,NA,few,TRBV10-2
TGCAGCGTTGTTCTGACTGTAGTACAGGGTGATGAGCAGTTCTTC,CSVVLTVVQGDEQFF,TRBJ2-1,NA,NA,TRBV29-1
TGTGCCAGCAGTTACTCTGCGACAGGGAGGAAGGAGCAGTACTTC,CASSYSATGRKEQYF,TRBJ2-7,NA,NA,TRBV6-5
TGCAGCGTTGAAACACGTTACTCTGGAAACACCATATATTTT,CSVETRYSGNTIYF,TRBJ1-3,NA,few,TRBV29-1
TGTGCCAGCAGCCCTACGATAGGTTCAGACCAGCCCCAGCATTTT,CASSPTIGSDQPQHF,TRBJ1-5,NA,NA,TRBV12-3/TRBV12-4
TGTGCCAGCCTTGAGGCAGGGGAAGAGACCCAGTACTTC,CASLEAGEETQYF,TRBJ2-5,NA,NA,TRBV12-3/TRBV12-4
TGTGCCATCGGCCAAGAGGGACAGGGCGGTGAAGCTTTCTTT,CAIGQEGQGGEAFF,TRBJ1-1,TRBD1,NA,TRBV10-3
TGCGCCAGCAGAGAGCGGGCTAGCGGGAGGGGTAGAGATACGCAGTATTTT,CASRERASGRGRDTQYF,TRBJ2-3,TRBD2,NA,TRBV10-2
TGCGCCAGCAGCCAAGATGAGGACAGGGGGCTTTCGGTCCAAGAGACCCAGTACTTC,CASSQDEDRGLSVQETQYF,TRBJ2-5,TRBD1,few,TRBV4-3
TGTGCCAGCAGTCCCGGGACAGACTCCTACGAGCAGTACTTC,CASSPGTDSYEQYF,TRBJ2-7,TRBD1,many,TRBV6-5